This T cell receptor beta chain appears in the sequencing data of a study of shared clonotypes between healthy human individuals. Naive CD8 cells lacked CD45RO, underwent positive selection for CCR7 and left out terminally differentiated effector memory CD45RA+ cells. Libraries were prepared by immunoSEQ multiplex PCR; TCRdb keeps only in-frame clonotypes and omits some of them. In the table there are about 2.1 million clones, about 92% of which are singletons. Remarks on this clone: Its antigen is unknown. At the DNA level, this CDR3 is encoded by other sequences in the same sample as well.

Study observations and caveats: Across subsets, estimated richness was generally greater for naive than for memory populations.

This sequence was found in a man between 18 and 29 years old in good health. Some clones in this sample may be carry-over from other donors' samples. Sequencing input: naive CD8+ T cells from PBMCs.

The CDR3, as DNA: TGCGCCAGCAGTGAGTCCGGTCAGGAGACCCAGTACTTC. It codes for CASSESGQETQYF. This chain joins TRBV10-1 and TRBJ2-5; D gene uncertain. CDR1 and CDR2 from the germline V gene are WNHNN and SYGVQD (reference sequence). V was cut by 0 bases and J by 5 bases, with 7 bases left in between. The CDR3 length is 13 residues.